This T cell receptor (beta chain) was observed in a study of early T cells in non-severe SARS-CoV-2 infection. The overall study: It was bulk RNA from unsorted whole blood that was sequenced, and the chains were unpaired. Study-wide points: CD4 and private specificities were missed by VDJdb matching, which favored anti-spike CD8 responses.

Germline CDR1 and CDR2: DFQATT and SNEGSKA (reference sequence). V was pared by 0 bases and J by 2 bases, with 11 bases between. This CDR3 contains 14 residues. This clonotype was found many times. Its antigen is undetermined. The protocol attached unique molecular identifiers to individual cDNA molecules. Via MiXCR, TCRdb re-called the 5' RACE reads, giving one row per CDR3 protein. Of tens of thousands of distinct CDR3 sequences listed, 10% are singletons. The chain uses TRBV20-1 and TRBJ2-7; D is uncertain. The sequencing input was whole blood. This TCR derives from an adult who was a healthcare worker with PCR-confirmed SARS-CoV-2 infection or an uninfected control (not recorded which). CDR3 bases: TGCAGTGCTAGAGACCCACTTAATACCTACGAGCAGTACTTC. Protein: CSARDPLNTYEQYF.